Shown below are 9 T cell receptor beta chains from a single sample sequenced in a study of blood T cell repertoires in COVID-19. Only in-frame clones appear in the TCRdb table, and some are missing; sequencing was by immunoSEQ multiplex PCR. The data show about 210,000 clones, with about nine tenths seen just once and 4% to 6% held by the top ten. Sequencing used peripheral blood. These receptors originate from a woman aged 40 to 50 with acute or convalescent COVID-19.

The rearrangement links TRBV14 to TRBJ1-1; D remains ambiguous. This CDR3 comprises 12 residues. Trimming removed 1 base at V and 7 bases at J, with 7 bases between. Germline CDR1 is SGHDN and CDR2 is FVKESK. The CDR3 loop reads CASSQGRVEAFF. CDR3 coding DNA: TGTGCCAGCAGCCAAGGGCGGGTTGAAGCTTTCTTT.

The rearrangement uses TRBV4-2 and TRBJ1-4; D gene ambiguous. Per the germline V gene, CDR1 is LGHNA and CDR2 is YNFKEQ. V was clipped by 0 bases and J by 4 bases, with 3 bases between them. This CDR3 comprises 13 residues. The CDR3 reads CASSQDSNEKLFF. The CDR3 nucleotides are TGTGCCAGCAGCCAAGACAGTAATGAAAAACTGTTTTTT.

V and J are TRBV6-5 and TRBJ2-2; D uncertain. CDR1 MNHEY and CDR2 SVGAGI come from the germline V gene. Trimming took off 11 bases at V and 5 bases at J, with 21 bases between the two ends. The CDR3 is made up of 15 amino acids. Here the CDR3 DNA reads TGTGCCGGTACCTTCGGGTCCGGTGGGACCGGGGAGCTGTTTTTT. Translated, it gives CAGTFGSGGTGELFF.

This chain uses TRBV7-6 with TRBJ2-3; 13 bases map to TRBD2. Per germline, CDR1 SGHVS and CDR2 FNYEAQ. J lost 1 base, V lost 5 bases, and 3 bases had no gene match. This CDR3 contains 16 residues. The CDR3 DNA follows: TGTGCCAGCAGCCTCGGACTAGCGGGGGGCACAGATACGCAGTATTTT. This gives the protein CASSLGLAGGTDTQYF.

V gene TRBV5-1 combines with J gene TRBJ2-2; TRBD1 matches at 8 bases. V gave up 5 bases and J gave up 2 bases; unmatched junction bases: 29. Germline assignment: CDR1 SGHRS and CDR2 YFSETQ. This CDR3 has 23 amino acids. In nucleotides, the CDR3 is TGCGCCAGCAGTATCCGTCCCGGGGGACAGGCAGCTAGTTTTTACAGAAACACCGGGGAGCTGTTTTTT. It codes for CASSIRPGGQAASFYRNTGELFF.

This clone was seen only a few times. The J gene is TRBJ2-7, the V gene TRBV2; a possible D gene is TRBD2 (7 bases). The germline CDR1 and CDR2 sequences are SNHLY and FYNNEI. The CDR3 spans 16 residues. V was trimmed by 8 bases and J by 0 bases, leaving 20 bases between them. CDR3 sequence reads: CASGGATVSSSYEQYV. CDR3 DNA: TGTGCCAGCGGGGGGGCGACCGTTTCTAGCTCCTACGAGCAGTACGTC.

This clone was observed a handful of times. The chain carries TRBV6-5 and TRBJ1-1, with D unclear. V shed 2 bases and J shed 1 base, with 8 bases lying between them. From germline, CDR1 is MNHEY and CDR2 SVGAGI. CDR3 length: 14 amino acids. The CDR3 DNA sequence: TGTGCCAGCAGTTACAGGGAGGGGAACACTGAAGCTTTCTTT. Amino acids: CASSYREGNTEAFF.

The chain employs TRBV10-3 and TRBJ2-3, with 11 nucleotides matching TRBD2. The germline gives CDR1 ENHRY, CDR2 SYGVKD. The CDR3 extends over 14 amino acids. The J segment lost 3 bases and the V segment lost 6 bases, leaving 2 bases of the junction unmatched. CDR3 in amino acids: CAISGTSGTDTQYF. CDR3 in DNA: TGTGCCATCAGCGGGACTAGCGGTACAGATACGCAGTATTTT.

The chain recombines TRBV24-1 with TRBJ2-1, with 11 bases aligning to TRBD2. The CDR3 runs 17 residues. Trimming removed 3 bases from V and 10 bases from J; junction bases left unmatched: 13. Germline CDR1 KGHDR, CDR2 SFDVKD. CDR3 sequence: CATSDADLAGGLGEQFF. CDR3 nucleotides: TGTGCCACCAGTGATGCAGACCTAGCGGGGGGTCTCGGGGAGCAGTTCTTC.